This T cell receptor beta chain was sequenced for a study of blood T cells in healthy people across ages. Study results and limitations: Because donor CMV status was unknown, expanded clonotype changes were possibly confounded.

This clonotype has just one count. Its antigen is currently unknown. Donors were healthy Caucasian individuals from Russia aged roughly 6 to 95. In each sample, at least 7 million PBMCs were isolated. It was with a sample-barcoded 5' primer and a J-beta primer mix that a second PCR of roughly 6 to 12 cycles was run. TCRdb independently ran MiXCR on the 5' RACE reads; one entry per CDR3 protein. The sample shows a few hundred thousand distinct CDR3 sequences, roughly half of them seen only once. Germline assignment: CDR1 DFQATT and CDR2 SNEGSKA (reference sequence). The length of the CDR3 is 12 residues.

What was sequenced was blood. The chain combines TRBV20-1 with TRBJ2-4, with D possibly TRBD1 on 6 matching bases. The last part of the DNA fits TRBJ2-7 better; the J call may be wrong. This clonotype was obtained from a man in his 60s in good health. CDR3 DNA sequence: TGCAGTGCTAGAAACAGGGTCTACGAGCAGTACTTC. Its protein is CSARNRVYEQYF.